This entry concerns a single T cell receptor (beta chain). This clone has just a few counts. The clone's antigen remains unknown. One base away there is no much larger clone; base qualities are not given. At diagnosis, peripheral blood, uninvolved tumor-adjacent lung and tumor were collected and stored as a combination of fresh-frozen and FFPE material. For TCR repertoire profiling, blood samples were analyzed in the form of peripheral blood mononuclear cells. From its cysteine to its phenylalanine, the CDR3 spans 11 amino acids. Of the read, only the CDR3 DNA is kept; its 33 bases are in frame from base 1. As encoded in the germline V gene, CDR1 is MNHEY while CDR2 is SVGAGI. V gives up 2 bases and J gives up 10 bases, and the segment between their germline ends measures 5 bases. The entry originates in a study of T cells in localized non-small cell lung cancer (dated by TCRdb to about 2020). Regarding the study in general: The study examined T cell repertoires in 200 to 250 patients with early-stage NSCLC and compared tumors with uninvolved tumor-adjacent lungs. The cohort comprised 236 treatment-naïve NSCLC patients with resected, localized lung tumors. Of the NSCLC patients, 129 were male and around 97 were female, and the mean age was roughly 61 years.

The immunoSEQ Assay was used to sequence TCR beta CDR3 regions from DNA. The source study handled its data this way. T cell density was computed as TCR beta template counts normalized to usable DNA estimated by amplifying housekeeping genes. The preseqR package was used to estimate richness by extrapolating to 400,000 templates for PBMC samples and to 120,000 templates for tissue samples. Clonality was calculated as one minus Pielou's evenness. Differential abundance testing on productive amino-acid clonotypes, with a minimum total count of 5 and an alpha of 0.1, was used to identify tissue-enriched TCRs. Repertoire overlap between compartments was quantified with the Jaccard Index and Morisita Overlap Index. TCR beta CDR3s were clustered by GLIPH together with public tetramer-defined viral CDR3s, and at least three viral sequences plus V-gene enrichment were required for viral motifs. TCRdb took over this immuneACCESS table, retaining in-frame rearrangements with V and J assigned. Such tables are incomplete; in checked studies, under half of the missing clones stem from an unresolved V gene, and the remainder is unexplained. That table furnishes V, J and clone size, whereas the DNA furnished D and trimming. The sample table records about 52,000 clones; approximately 86% of these occur just once. The biggest ten clones account for roughly a sixth of the sample.

What the work shows at the level of the full study, not this receptor alone: Because multi-region tumor sequencing was not performed, intratumor heterogeneity could not be ruled out. Longer overall survival was associated with higher blood T cell density, whereas shorter survival was associated with higher adjacent-lung clonality. Of the top 100 tumor clones, a median of approximately 60 were detected in paired uninvolved adjacent lung; approximately 28 were also among that lung's top 100. Because the study design was exploratory, TCR variables were selected using unadjusted p-values without false-discovery rate correction. Uninvolved tumor-adjacent lung showed the highest T cell clonality, higher than tumor, which suggests more focused antigenic responses in the adjacent lung.

This TCR derives from a female donor with stage II lung adenocarcinoma. The V gene is TRBV6-5 and the J gene is TRBJ1-4, with the D gene uncertain. Sequences were derived from PBMCs, sampled before any cancer treatment. The CDR3 region: CASSYNGKLFF. Here is the DNA: TGTGCCAGCAGTTACAACGGAAAACTGTTTTTT.